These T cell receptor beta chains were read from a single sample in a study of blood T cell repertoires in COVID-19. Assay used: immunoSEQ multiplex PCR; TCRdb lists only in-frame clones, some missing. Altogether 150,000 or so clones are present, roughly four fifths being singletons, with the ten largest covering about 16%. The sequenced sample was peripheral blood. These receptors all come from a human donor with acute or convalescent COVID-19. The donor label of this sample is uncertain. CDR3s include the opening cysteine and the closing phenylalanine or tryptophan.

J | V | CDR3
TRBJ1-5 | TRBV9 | CASSVATGNQPQHF
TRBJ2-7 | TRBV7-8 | CASSSRDRGHSYEQYF
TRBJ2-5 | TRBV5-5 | CASNPASRYGTGGREETQYF
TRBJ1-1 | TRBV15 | CATSRGGTGDSNTEAFF
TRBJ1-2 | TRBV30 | CAWSVLMRGQHGYTF
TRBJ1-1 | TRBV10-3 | CAISAGAQPNTEAFF
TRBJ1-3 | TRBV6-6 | CASRSKGAAGNTIYF
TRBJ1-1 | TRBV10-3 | CAISLGTGGTEAFF
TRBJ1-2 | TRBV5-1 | CASSFTTGGARINGYTF
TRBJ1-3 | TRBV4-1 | CASSQAGTWTGNTIYF
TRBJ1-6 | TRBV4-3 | CASSQHNDNSPLHF
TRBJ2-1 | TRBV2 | CASSGQEGATYNEQFF
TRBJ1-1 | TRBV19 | CASSSGGTWLENTEAFF
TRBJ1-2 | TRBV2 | CASSGKPGGDYGYTF
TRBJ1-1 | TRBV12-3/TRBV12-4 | CASSLYGVFF
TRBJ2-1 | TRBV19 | CASSRVFEQFF
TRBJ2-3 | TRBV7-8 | CASSFSFSFSGDTQYF
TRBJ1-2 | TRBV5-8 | CASSWTGQDYGYTF
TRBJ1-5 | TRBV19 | CASSIGQGVNQPQHF
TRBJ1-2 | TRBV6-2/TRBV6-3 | CASSYKPDYGYTF
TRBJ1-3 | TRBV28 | CASTDGSSGNTIYF
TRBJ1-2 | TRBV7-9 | CASSQVYGYGYTF
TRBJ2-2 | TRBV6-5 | CASIPGQNTGELFF
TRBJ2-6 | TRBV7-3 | CASSLVSGANVLTF
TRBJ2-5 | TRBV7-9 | CASSDGGKETQYF
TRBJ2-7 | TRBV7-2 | CASSLLQGASEQYF
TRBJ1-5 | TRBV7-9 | CASSMGQGSSNQPQHF
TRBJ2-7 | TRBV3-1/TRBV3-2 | CASSWDRGSMEQYF
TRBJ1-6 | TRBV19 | CASSIGLLRDRGLSPLHF
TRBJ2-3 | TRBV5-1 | CASSPVLAGGTDTQYF
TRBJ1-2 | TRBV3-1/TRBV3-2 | CASSHREANYGYTF
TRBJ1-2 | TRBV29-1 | CSVAADRVGGYTF
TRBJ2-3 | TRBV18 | CASSPPGTSSTDTQYF
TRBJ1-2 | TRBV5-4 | CASSPGTGGTNYGYTF
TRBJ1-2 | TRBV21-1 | CASSKLENYGYTF
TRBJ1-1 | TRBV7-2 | CASSSTGNPSGAFF
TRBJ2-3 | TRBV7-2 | CASSSGLANVDTQYF
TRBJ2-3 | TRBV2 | CASSTGAGDTQYF
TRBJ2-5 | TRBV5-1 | CASSSQGGREGETQYF
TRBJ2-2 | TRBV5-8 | CASSAPDRVITGELFF
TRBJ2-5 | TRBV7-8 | CASSLGDRGIQETQYF
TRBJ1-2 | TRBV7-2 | CASGPGGGFLLTF